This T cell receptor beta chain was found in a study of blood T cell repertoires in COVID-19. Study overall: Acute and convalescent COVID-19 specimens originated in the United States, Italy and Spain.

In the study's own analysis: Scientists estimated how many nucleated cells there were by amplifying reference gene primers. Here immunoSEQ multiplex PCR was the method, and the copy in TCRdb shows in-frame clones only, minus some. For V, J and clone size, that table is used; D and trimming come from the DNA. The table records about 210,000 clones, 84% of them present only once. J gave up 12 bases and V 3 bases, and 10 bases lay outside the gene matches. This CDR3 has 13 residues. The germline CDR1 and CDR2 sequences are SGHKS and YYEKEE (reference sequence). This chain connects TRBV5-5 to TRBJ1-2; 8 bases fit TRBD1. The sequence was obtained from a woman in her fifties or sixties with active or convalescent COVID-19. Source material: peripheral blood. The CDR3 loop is CASSSRTGLINTF. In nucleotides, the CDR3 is TGTGCCAGCAGCTCAAGGACAGGGTTGATCAACACCTTC.